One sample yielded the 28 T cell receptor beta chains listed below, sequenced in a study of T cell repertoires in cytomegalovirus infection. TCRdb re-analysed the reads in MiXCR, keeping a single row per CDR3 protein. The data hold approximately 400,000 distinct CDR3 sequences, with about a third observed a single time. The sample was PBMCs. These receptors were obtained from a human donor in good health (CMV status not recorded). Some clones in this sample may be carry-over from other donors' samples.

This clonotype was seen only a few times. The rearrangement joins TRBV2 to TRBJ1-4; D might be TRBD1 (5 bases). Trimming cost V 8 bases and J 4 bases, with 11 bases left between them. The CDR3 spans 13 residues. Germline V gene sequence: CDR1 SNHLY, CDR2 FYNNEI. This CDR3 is CASAGRVNEKLFF. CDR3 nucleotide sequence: TGTGCCAGCGCGGGACGGGTTAATGAAAAACTGTTTTTT.

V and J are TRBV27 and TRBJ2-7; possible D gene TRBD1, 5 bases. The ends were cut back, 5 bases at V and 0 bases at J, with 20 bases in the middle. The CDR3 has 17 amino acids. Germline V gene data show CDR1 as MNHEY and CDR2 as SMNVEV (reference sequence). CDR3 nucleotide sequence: TGTGCCAGCAGTAGGCTGGGGCCGACCTCACCCTCCTACGAGCAGTACTTC. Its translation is CASSRLGPTSPSYEQYF.

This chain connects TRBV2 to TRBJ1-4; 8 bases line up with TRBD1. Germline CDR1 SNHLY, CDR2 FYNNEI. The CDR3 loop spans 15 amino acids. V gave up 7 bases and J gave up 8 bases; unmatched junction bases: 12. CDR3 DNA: TGTGCCAGCACCCCGGACAGGGCGGTGAAGGAAAAACTGTTTTTT. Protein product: CASTPDRAVKEKLFF.

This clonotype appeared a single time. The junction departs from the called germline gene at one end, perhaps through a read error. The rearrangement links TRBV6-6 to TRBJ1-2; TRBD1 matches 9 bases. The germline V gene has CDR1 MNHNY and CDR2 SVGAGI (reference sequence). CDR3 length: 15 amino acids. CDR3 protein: CASGTGSASNYGYPF. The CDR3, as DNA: TGTGCCAGCGGGACAGGGAGCGCCAGCAACTATGGCTACCCCTTC.

CDR3 sequence (DNA): TGCAGTGCCAGGAGGGGACACTCTGGGGCCAACGTCCTGACTTTC. It codes for CSARRGHSGANVLTF. The J gene is TRBJ2-6, the V gene TRBV20-1; TRBD1 or TRBD2 may be the D gene (6 bases each). V shed 6 bases and J shed 0 bases, with 12 bases lying between them. Germline CDR1 and CDR2: DFQATT and SNEGSKA (reference sequence). The CDR3 runs 15 residues.

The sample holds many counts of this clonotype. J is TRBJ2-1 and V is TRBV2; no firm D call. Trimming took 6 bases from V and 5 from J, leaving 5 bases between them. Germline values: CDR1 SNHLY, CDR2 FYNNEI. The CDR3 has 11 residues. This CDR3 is CASSADNEQFF. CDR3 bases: TGTGCCAGCAGCGCCGACAATGAGCAGTTCTTC.

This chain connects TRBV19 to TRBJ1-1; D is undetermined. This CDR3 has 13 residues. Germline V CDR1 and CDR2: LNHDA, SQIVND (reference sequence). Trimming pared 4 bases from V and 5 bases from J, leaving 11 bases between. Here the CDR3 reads CASSTGLVTEAFF. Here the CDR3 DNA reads TGTGCCAGTAGTACAGGACTGGTTACTGAAGCTTTCTTT.

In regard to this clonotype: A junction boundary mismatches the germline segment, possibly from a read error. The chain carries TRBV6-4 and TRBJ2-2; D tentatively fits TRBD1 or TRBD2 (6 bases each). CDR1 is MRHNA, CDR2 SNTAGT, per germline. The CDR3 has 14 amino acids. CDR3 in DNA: TGTGCCAGCAGTGATAGGGGGGACACCGTGGAGCTGTTTTTT. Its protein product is CASSDRGDTVELFF.

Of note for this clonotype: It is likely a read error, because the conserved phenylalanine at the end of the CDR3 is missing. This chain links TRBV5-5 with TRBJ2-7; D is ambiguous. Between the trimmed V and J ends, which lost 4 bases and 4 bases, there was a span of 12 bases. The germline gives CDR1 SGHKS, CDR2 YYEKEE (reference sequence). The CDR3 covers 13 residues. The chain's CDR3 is CASSPGPVYEQYL. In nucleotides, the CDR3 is TGTGCCAGCAGCCCCGGACCGGTATACGAGCAGTACTTA.

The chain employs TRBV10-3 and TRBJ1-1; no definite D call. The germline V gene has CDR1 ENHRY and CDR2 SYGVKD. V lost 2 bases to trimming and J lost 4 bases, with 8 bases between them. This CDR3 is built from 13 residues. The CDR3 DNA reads TGTGCCATCAGTGAGATAGGGTCCACTGAAGCTTTCTTT. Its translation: CAISEIGSTEAFF.

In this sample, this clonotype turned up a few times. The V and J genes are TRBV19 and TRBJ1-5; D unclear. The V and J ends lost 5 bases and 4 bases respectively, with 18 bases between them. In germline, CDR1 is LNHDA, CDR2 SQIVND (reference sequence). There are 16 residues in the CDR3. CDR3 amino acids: CASSFGPRGRNQPQHF. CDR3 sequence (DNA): TGTGCCAGTAGTTTCGGACCACGAGGGCGGAATCAGCCCCAGCATTTT.

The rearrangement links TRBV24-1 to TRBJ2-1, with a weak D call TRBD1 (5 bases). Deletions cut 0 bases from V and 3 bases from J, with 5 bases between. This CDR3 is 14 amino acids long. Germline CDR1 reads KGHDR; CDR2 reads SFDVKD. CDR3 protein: CATSDLDSYNEQFF. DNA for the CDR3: TGTGCCACCAGTGATTTGGACAGCTACAATGAGCAGTTCTTC.

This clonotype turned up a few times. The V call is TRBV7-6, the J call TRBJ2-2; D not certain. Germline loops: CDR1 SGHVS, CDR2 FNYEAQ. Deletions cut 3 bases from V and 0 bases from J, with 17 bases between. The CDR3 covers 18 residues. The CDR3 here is CASSFSSLDRANTGELFF. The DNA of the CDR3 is TGTGCCAGCAGCTTTAGTAGTTTGGACCGCGCGAACACCGGGGAGCTGTTTTTT.

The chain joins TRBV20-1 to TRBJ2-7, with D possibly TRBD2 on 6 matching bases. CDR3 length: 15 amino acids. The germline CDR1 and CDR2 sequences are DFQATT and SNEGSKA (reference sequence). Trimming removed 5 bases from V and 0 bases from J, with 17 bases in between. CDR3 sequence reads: CSAGLTGTGSYEQYF. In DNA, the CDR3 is TGCAGTGCTGGACTAACCGGGACCGGCTCCTACGAGCAGTACTTC.

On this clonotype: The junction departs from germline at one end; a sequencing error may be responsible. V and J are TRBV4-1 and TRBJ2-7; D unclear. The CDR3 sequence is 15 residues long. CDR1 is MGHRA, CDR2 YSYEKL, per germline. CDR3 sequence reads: CASSQVSAESYEKYF. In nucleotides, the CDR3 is TGCGCCAGCAGCCAAGTTTCGGCCGAGTCCTACGAGAAGTACTTC.

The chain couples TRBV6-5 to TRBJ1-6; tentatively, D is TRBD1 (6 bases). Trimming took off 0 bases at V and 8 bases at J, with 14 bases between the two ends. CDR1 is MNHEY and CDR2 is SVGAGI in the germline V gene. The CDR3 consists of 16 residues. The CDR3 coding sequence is TGTGCCAGCAGTTACTCCAGGGGCCTAGGGGATTCACCCCTCCACTTT. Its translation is CASSYSRGLGDSPLHF.

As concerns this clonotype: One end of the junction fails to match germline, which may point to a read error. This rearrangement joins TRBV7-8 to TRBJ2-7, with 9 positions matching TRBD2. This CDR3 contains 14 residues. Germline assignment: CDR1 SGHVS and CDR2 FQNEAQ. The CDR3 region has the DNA TGTGCCAGCGGCTCGTCGGGACTAGCCTACGAGCAGTCCTTC. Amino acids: CASGSSGLAYEQSF.

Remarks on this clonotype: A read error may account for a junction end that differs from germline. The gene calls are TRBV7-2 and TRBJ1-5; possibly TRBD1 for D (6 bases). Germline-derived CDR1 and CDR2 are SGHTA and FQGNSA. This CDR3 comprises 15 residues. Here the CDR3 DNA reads TGTTCCAGCAGCGCTACCGGGACATACAATCAGCCCCAGCATTTT. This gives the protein CSSSATGTYNQPQHF.

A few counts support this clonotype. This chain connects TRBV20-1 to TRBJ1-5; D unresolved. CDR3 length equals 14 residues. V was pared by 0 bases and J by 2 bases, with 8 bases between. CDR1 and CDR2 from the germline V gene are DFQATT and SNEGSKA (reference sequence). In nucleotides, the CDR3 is TGCAGTGCTAGAGATAAGCGGGGCAATCAGCCCCAGCATTTT. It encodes CSARDKRGNQPQHF.

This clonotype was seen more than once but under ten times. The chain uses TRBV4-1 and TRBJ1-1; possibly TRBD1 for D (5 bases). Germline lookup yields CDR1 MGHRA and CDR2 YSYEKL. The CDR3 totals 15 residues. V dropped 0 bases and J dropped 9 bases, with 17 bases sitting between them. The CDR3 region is CASSQEKGPIQKAFF. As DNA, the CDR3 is TGCGCCAGCAGCCAAGAGAAGGGACCTATTCAGAAAGCTTTCTTT.

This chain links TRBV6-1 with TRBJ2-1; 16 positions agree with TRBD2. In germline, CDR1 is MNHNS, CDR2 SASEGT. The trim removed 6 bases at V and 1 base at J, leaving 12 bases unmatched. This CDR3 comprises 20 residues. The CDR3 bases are TGTGCCAGCAGGGACCGCCCGGGACTAGCGGGGGGGCCTTCCTACAATGAGCAGTTCTTC. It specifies CASRDRPGLAGGPSYNEQFF.

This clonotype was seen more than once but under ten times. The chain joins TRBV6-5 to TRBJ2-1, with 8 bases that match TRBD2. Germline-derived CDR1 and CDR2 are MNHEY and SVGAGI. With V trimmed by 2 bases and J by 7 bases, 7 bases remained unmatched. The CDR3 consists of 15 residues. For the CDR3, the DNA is TGTGCCAGCAGTTACCCGAGCGGGGGCCCTAATGAGCAGTTCTTC. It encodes CASSYPSGGPNEQFF.

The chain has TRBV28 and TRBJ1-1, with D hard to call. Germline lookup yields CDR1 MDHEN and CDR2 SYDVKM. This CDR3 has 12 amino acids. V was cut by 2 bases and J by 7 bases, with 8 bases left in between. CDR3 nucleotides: TGTGCCAGCAGTTTACAGAATTATGAAGCTTTCTTT. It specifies CASSLQNYEAFF.

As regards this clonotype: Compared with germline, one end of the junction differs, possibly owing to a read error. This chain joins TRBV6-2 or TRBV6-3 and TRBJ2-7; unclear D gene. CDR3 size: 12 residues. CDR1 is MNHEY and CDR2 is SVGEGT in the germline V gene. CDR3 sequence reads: CASSYPPHEQNF. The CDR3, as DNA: TGTGCCAGCAGTTACCCCCCCCACGAGCAGAACTTC.

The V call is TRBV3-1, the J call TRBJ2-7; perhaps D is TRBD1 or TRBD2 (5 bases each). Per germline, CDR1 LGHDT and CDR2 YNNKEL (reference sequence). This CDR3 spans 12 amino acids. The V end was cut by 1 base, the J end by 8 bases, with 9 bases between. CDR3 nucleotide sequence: TGTGCCAGCAGCCAAGTAACGGGACAGCAGTACTTC. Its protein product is CASSQVTGQQYF.

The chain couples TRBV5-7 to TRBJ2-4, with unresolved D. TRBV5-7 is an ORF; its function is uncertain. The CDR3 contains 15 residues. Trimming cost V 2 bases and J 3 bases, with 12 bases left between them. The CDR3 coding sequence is TGTGCCAGCAGCTTCCGGATCGACCTCAAAAACATTCAGTACTTC. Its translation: CASSFRIDLKNIQYF.

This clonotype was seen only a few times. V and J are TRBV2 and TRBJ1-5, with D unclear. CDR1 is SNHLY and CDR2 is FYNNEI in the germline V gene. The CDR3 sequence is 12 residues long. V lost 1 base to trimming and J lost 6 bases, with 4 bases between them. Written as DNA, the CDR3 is TGTGCCAGCAGTGAAGAGGGTCAGCCCCAGCATTTT. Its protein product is CASSEEGQPQHF. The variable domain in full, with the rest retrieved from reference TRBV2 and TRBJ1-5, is EPEVTQTPSHQVTQMGQEVILRCVPISNHLYFYWYRQILGQKVEFLVSFYNNEISEKSEIFDDQFSVERPDGSNFTLKIRSTKLEDSAMYFCASSEEGQPQHFGDGTRLSIL.

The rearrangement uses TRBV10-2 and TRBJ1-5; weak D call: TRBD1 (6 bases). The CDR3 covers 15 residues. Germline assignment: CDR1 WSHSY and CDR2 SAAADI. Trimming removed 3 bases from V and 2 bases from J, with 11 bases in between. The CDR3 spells CASSDWGAGNQPQHF. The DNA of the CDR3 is TGCGCCAGCAGTGATTGGGGGGCTGGCAATCAGCCCCAGCATTTT.